One and the same sample provided the 22 T cell receptor beta chains below, sequenced in a study of shared clonotypes between healthy human individuals. The assay was immunoSEQ multiplex PCR, and TCRdb's table has in-frame clones only and misses some. Of about 2,500,000 clones detected, about 92% appear once; the ten largest clones hold 0.14%. Sequenced material: naive CD4+ T cells sorted from blood. Described subset: CD45RA+ positively selected. All receptors come from a man between 18 and 29 years old in good health.

The chain recombines TRBV4-1 with TRBJ2-7; 10 bases line up with TRBD2. V lost 3 bases and J lost 7; bases outside the gene matches: 12. This CDR3 has 16 residues. Germline-derived CDR1 and CDR2 are MGHRA and YSYEKL. The chain's CDR3 is CASSQETGLAVREQYF. For the CDR3, the DNA is TGCGCCAGCAGCCAGGAAACCGGACTAGCGGTGCGGGAGCAGTACTTC.

This sequence joins TRBV19 and TRBJ1-5, with D possibly TRBD1 on 6 matching bases. The V end lost 6 bases, the J end lost 5 bases, and 14 bases lay between the germline ends. This CDR3 contains 14 residues. Germline V gene data show CDR1 as LNHDA and CDR2 as SQIVND (reference sequence). CDR3 DNA sequence: TGTGCCAGTAGCAGGGGCCCCACGCATCAGCCCCAGCATTTT. Amino acid sequence: CASSRGPTHQPQHF.

The chain employs TRBV9 and TRBJ1-1; D remains unclear. Deletions cut 3 bases from V and 0 bases from J, with 9 bases between. The length of the CDR3 is 14 residues. Germline V gene sequence: CDR1 SGDLS, CDR2 YYNGEE. DNA for the CDR3: TGTGCCAGCAGCGCGGTATACATGAACACTGAAGCTTTCTTT. Protein sequence: CASSAVYMNTEAFF.

J is TRBJ1-2 and V is TRBV5-4, with no clear D. Germline assignment: CDR1 SGHNT and CDR2 YYREEE (reference sequence). CDR3 length: 15 amino acids. V gave up 6 bases and J gave up 4 bases, with 19 bases separating them. The CDR3, as DNA: TGTGCCAGCAACGCTTGGGTGGGAGTCGGCTATGGCTACACCTTC. This translates into CASNAWVGVGYGYTF.

This sequence joins TRBV30 and TRBJ1-2; 7 bases are a match to TRBD1. Trimming cost V 8 bases and J 6 bases; bases outside gene matches: 9. The CDR3 loop spans 12 amino acids. Per germline, CDR1 GTSNPN and CDR2 SVGIG (reference sequence). CDR3 loop: CAGSGGYDGYTF. For the CDR3, the DNA is TGTGCCGGTTCAGGGGGTTACGATGGCTACACCTTC.

The rearrangement joins TRBV28 to TRBJ2-7, with TRBD1 as a possible D gene (6 bases). V lost 6 bases and J lost 3, with 9 bases in between. CDR3 length: 12 amino acids. Germline V gene sequence: CDR1 MDHEN, CDR2 SYDVKM. CDR3 sequence reads: CASRHRVYEQYF. DNA of the CDR3: TGTGCCAGCAGACACAGGGTCTACGAGCAGTACTTC. Combining the CDR3 with reference TRBV28 and TRBJ2-7 gives the whole variable domain DVKVTQSSRYLVKRTGEKVFLECVQDMDHENMFWYRQDPGLGLRLIYFSYDVKMKEKGDIPEGYSVSREKKERFSLILESASTNQTSMYLCASRHRVYEQYFGPGTRLTVT.

Comment on this clone: The sample has other DNA sequences that encode this CDR3 too. The genes are TRBV6-5 and TRBJ2-7; D is perhaps TRBD2 (6 bases). The V gene's germline CDR1 is MNHEY and CDR2 SVGAGI. The CDR3 totals 15 residues. V gave up 0 bases and J gave up 4 bases, with 13 bases separating them. The CDR3 bases are TGTGCCAGCAGTTACTCCGGACAAGGGACTTACGAGCAGTACTTC. This encodes CASSYSGQGTYEQYF.

A note on this clone: At one boundary the junction diverges from the germline segment, which might be a read error. The CDR3 nucleotides read TGTGCCAGCAGCTTAGAGTGGGATGTCGGCAATCGGCCCCAGCATTTT. Amino acid sequence: CASSLEWDVGNRPQHF. The chain links TRBV7-2 to TRBJ1-5; D gene unclear. There are 16 residues in the CDR3. Germline assignment: CDR1 SGHTA and CDR2 FQGNSA. The variable domain in full, with the rest retrieved from reference TRBV7-2 and TRBJ1-5, is GAGVSQSPSNKVTEKGKDVELRCDPISGHTALYWYRQSLGQGLEFLIYFQGNSAPDKSGLPSDRFSAERTGGSVSTLTIQRTQQEDSAVYLCASSLEWDVGNRPQHFGDGTRLSIL.

This clone was observed a single time. V usage is TRBV11-2 and J usage is TRBJ2-3; 10 bases line up with TRBD2. The CDR3 contains 15 residues. Trimming took 5 bases from V and 4 from J; bases not matched to a gene: 6. Germline CDR1 and CDR2: SGHAT and FQNNGV. The CDR3 here is CASSPLSGGADTQYF. CDR3 DNA sequence: TGTGCCAGCAGCCCTCTGAGCGGGGGGGCAGATACGCAGTATTTT. Combining the CDR3 with reference TRBV11-2 and TRBJ2-3 gives the whole variable domain EAGVAQSPRYKIIEKRQSVAFWCNPISGHATLYWYQQILGQGPKLLIQFQNNGVVDDSQLPKDRFSAERLKGVDSTLKIQPAKLEDSAVYLCASSPLSGGADTQYFGPGTRLTVL.

This clone has a single count. The V and J genes are TRBV25-1 and TRBJ1-6, with D possibly TRBD1 on 5 matching bases. The length of the CDR3 is 15 residues. V lost 1 base and J 7 bases, leaving 11 bases between the germline ends. CDR1 and CDR2 (germline): MGHDK, SYGVNS. As DNA, the CDR3 is TGTGCCAGCAGTGAATCGGCAGGGTACAATTCACCCCTCCACTTT. Encoded protein: CASSESAGYNSPLHF. Supplemented by reference TRBV25-1 and TRBJ1-6, the full variable domain reads EADIYQTPRYLVIGTGKKITLECSQTMGHDKMYWYQQDPGMELHLIHYSYGVNSTEKGDLSSESTVSRIRTEHFPLTLESARPSHTSQYLCASSESAGYNSPLHFGNGTRLTVT.

The chain has TRBV10-3 and TRBJ2-3; 8 bases are a match to TRBD1. Germline V gene lookup returns CDR1 ENHRY and CDR2 SYGVKD. The V and J ends lost 10 bases and 2 bases, in that order; junction bases with no gene match: 11. CDR3 size: 15 residues. CDR3 sequence: CASSPGQAYTDTQYF. As DNA, the CDR3 is TGTGCCAGTAGCCCGGGACAGGCATACACAGATACGCAGTATTTT.

V and J are TRBV2 and TRBJ1-2; TRBD1 matches at 10 bases. Germline V gene lookup returns CDR1 SNHLY and CDR2 FYNNEI. The CDR3 loop spans 18 amino acids. Trimming removed 3 bases from V and 4 bases from J; junction bases left unmatched: 14. In nucleotides, the CDR3 is TGTGCCAGCAGTGACTCCGGGACAGGGGACCTTTCGCCCTATGGCTACACCTTC. Encoded protein: CASSDSGTGDLSPYGYTF.

The chain carries TRBV5-4 and TRBJ2-4; D unresolved. CDR1 and CDR2 from the germline V gene are SGHNT and YYREEE (reference sequence). V dropped 3 bases and J dropped 5 bases, with 9 bases sitting between them. The CDR3 totals 13 residues. The CDR3 here is CASSSIEENIQYF. DNA of the CDR3: TGTGCCAGCAGCTCTATAGAGGAAAACATTCAGTACTTC.

V gene TRBV5-1 combines with J gene TRBJ1-2; D perhaps matches TRBD1 (5 bases). From germline, CDR1 is SGHRS and CDR2 YFSETQ. The CDR3 is 16 residues long. Deletions cut 0 bases from V and 0 bases from J, with 12 bases between. CDR3 DNA: TGCGCCAGCAGCTTGGCCGGGGGATACTCTAACTATGGCTACACCTTC. This sequence encodes CASSLAGGYSNYGYTF.

With respect to this clone: Additional DNA sequences in this sample encode the identical CDR3. The chain uses TRBV20-1 and TRBJ2-5; D is ambiguous. The V gene lost 4 bases and the J gene lost 4 bases, with 7 bases spanning the gap. Germline loops: CDR1 DFQATT, CDR2 SNEGSKA (reference sequence). This CDR3 region has 11 residues. This CDR3 is CSANPGETQYF. CDR3 nucleotide sequence: TGCAGTGCTAACCCCGGAGAGACCCAGTACTTC.

The rearrangement links TRBV7-9 to TRBJ1-4, with D possibly TRBD1 on 5 matching bases. The CDR3 runs to 17 residues. V was cut by 5 bases and J by 2 bases, with 18 bases left in between. Germline CDR1 reads SEHNR; CDR2 reads FQNEAQ (reference sequence). The CDR3 region is CASSLRGPTGTNEKLFF. The CDR3 nucleotides are TGTGCCAGCAGCCTGAGGGGCCCAACCGGGACTAATGAAAAACTGTTTTTT.

The genes are TRBV30 and TRBJ1-5, with D hard to call. The V end lost 2 bases, the J end lost 4 bases, and 9 bases lay between the germline ends. The CDR3 runs to 13 residues. CDR1 is GTSNPN and CDR2 is SVGIG in the germline V gene (reference sequence). The CDR3 nucleotides are TGTGCCTGGAGTTTGGCAGATAATCAGCCCCAGCATTTT. It is translated as CAWSLADNQPQHF. Supplemented by reference TRBV30 and TRBJ1-5, the full variable domain reads SQTIHQWPATLVQPVGSPLSLECTVEGTSNPNLYWYRQAAGRGLQLLFYSVGIGQISSEVPQNLSASRPQDRQFILSSKKLLLSDSGFYLCAWSLADNQPQHFGDGTRLSIL.

This clone was counted only a few times. This chain uses TRBV2 with TRBJ2-2; 7 nucleotides match TRBD2. Germline loops: CDR1 SNHLY, CDR2 FYNNEI. The CDR3 extends over 14 amino acids. After removal of 4 bases from V and 7 bases from J, the junction contained 6 bases not matched to a gene. The CDR3 nucleotides read TGTGCCAGCAGTGCCGCGGGAGAAGTCGGGGAGCTGTTTTTT. It encodes CASSAAGEVGELFF.

This chain connects TRBV5-1 to TRBJ2-7, with 14 bases that match TRBD2. Trimming at V came to 4 bases and at J to 8 bases, leaving 8 bases not matched to a gene. Per the germline V gene, CDR1 is SGHRS and CDR2 is YFSETQ. The CDR3 sequence is 15 residues long. CDR3 in DNA: TGCGCCAGCAGCCCCTCCGGGACTAGCGGGAGTCAGCAGTACTTC. Translated, it gives CASSPSGTSGSQQYF.

This clone was seen only a few times. This chain uses TRBV28 with TRBJ1-1; tentative D call: TRBD1 (6 bases). This CDR3 region has 15 residues. Trimming stripped 7 bases from V and 11 bases from J, with 26 bases between. CDR1 MDHEN and CDR2 SYDVKM come from the germline V gene. The DNA for the CDR3 is TGTGCCAGCAATCCGGTGGGGGGCACCTCGGGAAAGGCTTTCTTT. Translated, it gives CASNPVGGTSGKAFF.

The rearrangement links TRBV5-1 to TRBJ2-5; 7 bases align to TRBD1. The V gene's germline CDR1 is SGHRS and CDR2 YFSETQ. The CDR3 consists of 15 residues. With 1 base clipped from V and 5 bases from J, the junction kept 8 bases outside the gene matches. CDR3 bases: TGCGCCAGCAGCTTGCGACAGGGAACGGGGGAGACCCAGTACTTC. This gives the protein CASSLRQGTGETQYF.

This chain connects TRBV5-4 to TRBJ1-6, with no clear D. The CDR3 runs 15 residues. Germline CDR1 reads SGHNT; CDR2 reads YYREEE (reference sequence). Trimming pared 2 bases from V and 5 bases from J, leaving 11 bases between. The CDR3 sequence is CASSFSSGNNSPLHF. DNA of the CDR3: TGTGCCAGCAGCTTTTCATCCGGTAATAATTCACCCCTCCACTTT. The variable domain in full, with the rest retrieved from reference TRBV5-4 and TRBJ1-6, is ETGVTQSPTHLIKTRGQQVTLRCSSQSGHNTVSWYQQALGQGPQFIFQYYREEENGRGNFPPRFSGLQFPNYSSELNVNALELDDSALYLCASSFSSGNNSPLHFGNGTRLTVT.